Included here is one TCR beta chain sequence, with context. Its antigen is not known. Constant-segment primers and 5'RACE yielded cDNA libraries for TCR alpha and TCR beta, each carrying sample barcodes and UMIs. Via MiXCR, TCRdb re-called the 5' RACE reads, giving one row per CDR3 protein. The data show about 200,000 distinct CDR3 sequences, roughly 17% seen once. Germline V gene data show CDR1 as MGHRA and CDR2 as YSYEKL. V shed 0 bases, J shed 5 bases, and the junction held 13 bases outside the gene matches. CDR3 length: 18 amino acids. The sample originates from a study of T-cell memory formation after mild COVID-19. Study information: TCR clusters were mostly confined to one donor each. Findings and caveats of the study: A balance of CD4 and CD8 characterized clones contracting day 15 to 85, whereas later expanders leaned CD4+.

The rearrangement joins TRBV4-1 to TRBJ2-3; 8 nucleotides align to TRBD1. Specimen: PBMCs or a T cell subset sorted from them (not recorded which). The receptor comes from an adult woman who had mild COVID-19 (a few samples of this study predate the infection). Cell type and time point are not known. The CDR3 DNA is TGCGCCAGCAGCCAAGAAAAGCTTAGCAGGGGGCCAGGAGATACGCAGTATTTT. It encodes CASSQEKLSRGPGDTQYF.